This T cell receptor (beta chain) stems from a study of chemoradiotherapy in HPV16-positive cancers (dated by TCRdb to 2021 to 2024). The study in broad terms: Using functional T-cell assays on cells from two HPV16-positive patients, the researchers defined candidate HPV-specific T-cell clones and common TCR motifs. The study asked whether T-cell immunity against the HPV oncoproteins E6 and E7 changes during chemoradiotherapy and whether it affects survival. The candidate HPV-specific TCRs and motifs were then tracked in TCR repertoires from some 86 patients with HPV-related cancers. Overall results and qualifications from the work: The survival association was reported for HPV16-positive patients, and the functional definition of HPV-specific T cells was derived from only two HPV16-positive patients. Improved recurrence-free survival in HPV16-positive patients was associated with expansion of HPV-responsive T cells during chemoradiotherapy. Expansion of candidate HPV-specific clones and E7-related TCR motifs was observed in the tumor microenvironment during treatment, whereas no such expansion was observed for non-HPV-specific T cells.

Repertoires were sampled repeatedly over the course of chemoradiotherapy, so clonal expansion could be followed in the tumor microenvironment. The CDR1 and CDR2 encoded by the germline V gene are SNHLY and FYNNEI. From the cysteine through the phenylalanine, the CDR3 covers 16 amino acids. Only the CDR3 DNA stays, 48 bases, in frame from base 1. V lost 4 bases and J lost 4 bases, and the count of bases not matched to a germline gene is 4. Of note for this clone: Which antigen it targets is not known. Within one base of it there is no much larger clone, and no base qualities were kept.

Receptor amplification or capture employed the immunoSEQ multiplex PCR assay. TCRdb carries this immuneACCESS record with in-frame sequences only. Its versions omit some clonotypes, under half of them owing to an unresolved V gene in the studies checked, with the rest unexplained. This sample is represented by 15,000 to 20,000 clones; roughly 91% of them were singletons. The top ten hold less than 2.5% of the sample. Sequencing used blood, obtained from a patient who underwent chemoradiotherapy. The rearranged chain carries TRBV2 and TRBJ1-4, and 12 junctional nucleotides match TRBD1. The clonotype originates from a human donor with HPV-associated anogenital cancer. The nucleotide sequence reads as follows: TGTGCCAGCAGTGCCGGGACAGGGGGCTTTAATGAAAAACTGTTTTTT. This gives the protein CASSAGTGGFNEKLFF.